This TCR beta chain emerged from a study of shared clonotypes between healthy human individuals. With 7 bases removed from V and 0 bases from J, the gap between germline ends came to 12 bases. CDR1 SGHAT and CDR2 FQNNGV come from the germline V gene. The CDR3 length is 14 residues. Methods used by the authors: ImmunoSEQ only sent back junction sequences with no quality scores, so filtering was done differently. Here immunoSEQ multiplex PCR was the method, and the copy in TCRdb shows in-frame clones only, minus some. V, J and clone size are those of that table, while D and trimming were read from the DNA. The table lists approximately 110,000 clones, about 67% of them singletons.

The sample was memory CD8+ T cells sorted from blood. Subset noted: CD45RO+ cells pooled with CCR7-negative TemRA cells. The TCR sequence derives from a woman in her thirties in good health. The chain links TRBV11-2 to TRBJ1-1; weak D call: TRBD1 (6 bases). The CDR3 nucleotides are TGTGCCAGCATTTTAACAGGGATGAACACTGAAGCTTTCTTT. As protein: CASILTGMNTEAFF.